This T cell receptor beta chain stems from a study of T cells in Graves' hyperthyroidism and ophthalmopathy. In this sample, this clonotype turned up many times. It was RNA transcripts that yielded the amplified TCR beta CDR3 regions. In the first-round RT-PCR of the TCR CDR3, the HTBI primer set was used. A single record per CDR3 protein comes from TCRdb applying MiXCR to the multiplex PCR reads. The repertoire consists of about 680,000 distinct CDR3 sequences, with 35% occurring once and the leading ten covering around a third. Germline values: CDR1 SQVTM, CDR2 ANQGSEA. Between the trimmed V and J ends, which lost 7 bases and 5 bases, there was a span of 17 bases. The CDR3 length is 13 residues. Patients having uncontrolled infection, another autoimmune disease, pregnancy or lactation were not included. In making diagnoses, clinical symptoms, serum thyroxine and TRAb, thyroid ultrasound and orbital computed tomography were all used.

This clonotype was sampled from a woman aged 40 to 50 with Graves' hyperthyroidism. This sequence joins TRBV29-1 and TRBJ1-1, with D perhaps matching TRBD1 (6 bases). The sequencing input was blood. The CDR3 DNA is TGCAGCGCTGGAACAGGGACTGGAACTGAAGCTTTCTTT. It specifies CSAGTGTGTEAFF. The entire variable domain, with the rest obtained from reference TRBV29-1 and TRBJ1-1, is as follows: SAVISQKPSRDICQRGTSLTIQCQVDSQVTMMFWYRQQPGQSLTLIATANQGSEATYESGFVIDKFPISRPNLTFSTLTVSNMSPEDSSIYLCSAGTGTGTEAFFGQGTRLTVV.